The present T cell receptor beta chain was sequenced within a study of cytomegalovirus exposure and HLA in healthy donors. Trimming took off 5 bases at V and 6 bases at J, with 9 bases between the two ends. CDR1 is MNHNY and CDR2 is SVGAGI in the germline V gene (reference sequence). The CDR3 covers 12 residues. Use of 60 Vbeta and 13 Jbeta primers characterized the PCR. Profiling relied on immunoSEQ multiplex PCR, and the TCRdb table lists in-frame clones only, not all of them. Of fewer than 200,000 clones in the sample, more than 75% are singletons; the top ten hold approximately 2.5%. This TCR derives from a man aged 25 to 45 in good health and CMV-seropositive. Sequences were obtained from PBMCs. The chain employs TRBV6-6 and TRBJ2-3, with D uncertain. CDR3 loop: CASSPTEDTQYF. CDR3 nucleotide sequence: TGTGCCAGCAGTCCCACAGAGGATACGCAGTATTTT.